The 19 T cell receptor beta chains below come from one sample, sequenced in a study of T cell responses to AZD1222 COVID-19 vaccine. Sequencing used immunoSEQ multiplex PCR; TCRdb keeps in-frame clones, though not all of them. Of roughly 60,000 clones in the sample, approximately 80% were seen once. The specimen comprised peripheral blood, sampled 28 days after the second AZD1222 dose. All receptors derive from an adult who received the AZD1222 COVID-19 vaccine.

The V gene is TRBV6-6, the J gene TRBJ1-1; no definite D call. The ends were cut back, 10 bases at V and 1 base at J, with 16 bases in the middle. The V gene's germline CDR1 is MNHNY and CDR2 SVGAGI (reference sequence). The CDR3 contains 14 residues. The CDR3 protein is CATRTHNGNTEAFF. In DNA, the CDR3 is TGTGCCACCCGTACCCATAACGGGAACACTGAAGCTTTCTTT.

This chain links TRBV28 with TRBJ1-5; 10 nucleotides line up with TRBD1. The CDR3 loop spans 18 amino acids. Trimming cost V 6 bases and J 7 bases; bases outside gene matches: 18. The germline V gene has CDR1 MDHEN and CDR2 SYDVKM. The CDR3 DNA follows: TGTGCCAGCAGCTTTATCCCCCCTCGACAGGGGGCGGGACAGCCCCAGCATTTT. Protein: CASSFIPPRQGAGQPQHF.

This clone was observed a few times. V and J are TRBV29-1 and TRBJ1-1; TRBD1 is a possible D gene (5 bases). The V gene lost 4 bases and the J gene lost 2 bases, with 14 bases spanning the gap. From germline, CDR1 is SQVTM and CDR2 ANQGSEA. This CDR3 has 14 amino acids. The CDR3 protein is CSVVGPGGNTEAFF. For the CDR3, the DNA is TGCAGCGTTGTGGGCCCGGGGGGAAACACTGAAGCTTTCTTT.

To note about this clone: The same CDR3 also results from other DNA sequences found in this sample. CDR3 protein: CASSLGWDTEAFF. CDR3 DNA: TGTGCCAGCAGCTTGGGTTGGGACACTGAAGCTTTCTTT. J is TRBJ1-1 and V is TRBV5-4; no reliable D call. Trimming took off 0 bases at V and 3 bases at J, with 6 bases between the two ends. Germline V gene sequence: CDR1 SGHNT, CDR2 YYREEE (reference sequence). This CDR3 region has 13 residues.

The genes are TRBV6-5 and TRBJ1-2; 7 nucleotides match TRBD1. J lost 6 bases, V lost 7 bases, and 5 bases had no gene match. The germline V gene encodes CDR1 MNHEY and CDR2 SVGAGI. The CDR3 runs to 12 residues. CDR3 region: CASKRQGDGYTF. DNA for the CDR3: TGTGCCAGCAAACGACAGGGAGATGGCTACACCTTC.

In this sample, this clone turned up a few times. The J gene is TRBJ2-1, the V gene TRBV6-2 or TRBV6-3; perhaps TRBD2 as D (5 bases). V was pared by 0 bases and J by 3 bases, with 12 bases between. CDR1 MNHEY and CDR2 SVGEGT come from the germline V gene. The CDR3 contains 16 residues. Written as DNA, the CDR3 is TGTGCCAGCAGTTACTCGAGGGTCCGTTACTACAATGAGCAGTTCTTC. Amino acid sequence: CASSYSRVRYYNEQFF.

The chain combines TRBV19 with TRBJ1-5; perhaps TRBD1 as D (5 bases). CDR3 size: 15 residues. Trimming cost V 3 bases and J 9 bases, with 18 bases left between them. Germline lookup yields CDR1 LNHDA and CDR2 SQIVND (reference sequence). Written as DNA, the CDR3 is TGTGCCAGTAGTATGGGTTTCCAGGGCAGCTTGCCCCAGCATTTT. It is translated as CASSMGFQGSLPQHF. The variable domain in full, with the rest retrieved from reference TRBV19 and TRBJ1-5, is DGGITQSPKYLFRKEGQNVTLSCEQNLNHDAMYWYRQDPGQGLRLIYYSQIVNDFQKGDIAEGYSVSREKKESFPLTVTSAQKNPTAFYLCASSMGFQGSLPQHFGDGTRLSIL.

The CDR3 nucleotides read TGTGCCAGCAGCTTGGAGCGTAGGACTGAAGCTTTCTTT. Its translation is CASSLERRTEAFF. The chain carries TRBV12-3 or TRBV12-4 and TRBJ1-1; no reliable D call. The V end was cut by 6 bases, the J end by 5 bases, with 13 bases between. This CDR3 spans 13 amino acids.

CDR3 sequence: CASSLAHTTGGSSSYEQYF. CDR3 DNA sequence: TGTGCCAGTAGTCTCGCTCATACAACGGGGGGCAGTAGCTCCTACGAGCAGTACTTC. The chain joins TRBV19 to TRBJ2-7; tentatively, D is TRBD2 (7 bases). CDR1 LNHDA and CDR2 SQIVND come from the germline V gene (reference sequence). The V end lost 5 bases, the J end lost 0 bases, and 26 bases lay between the germline ends. This CDR3 comprises 19 residues.

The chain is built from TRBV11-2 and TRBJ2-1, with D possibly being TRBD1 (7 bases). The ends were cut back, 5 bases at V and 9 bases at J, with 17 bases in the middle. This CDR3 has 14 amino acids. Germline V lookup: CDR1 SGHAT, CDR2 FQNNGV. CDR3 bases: TGTGCCAGCAGCCGCCGACTAGGGGGCGGTGAGCAGTTCTTC. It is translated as CASSRRLGGGEQFF.

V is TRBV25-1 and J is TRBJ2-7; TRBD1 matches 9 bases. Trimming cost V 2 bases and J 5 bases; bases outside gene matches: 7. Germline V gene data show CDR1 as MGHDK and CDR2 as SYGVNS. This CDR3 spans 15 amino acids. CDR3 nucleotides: TGTGCCAGCAGTGAAGGGGACAGGGTCGGACACGAGCAGTACTTC. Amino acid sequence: CASSEGDRVGHEQYF.

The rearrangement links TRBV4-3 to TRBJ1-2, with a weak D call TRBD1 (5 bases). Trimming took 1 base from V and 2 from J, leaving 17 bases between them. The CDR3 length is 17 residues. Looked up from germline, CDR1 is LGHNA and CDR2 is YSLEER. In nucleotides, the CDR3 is TGCGCCAGCAGCCAAGTTTTCCAGGGAGCTGGGAACTATGGCTACACCTTC. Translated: CASSQVFQGAGNYGYTF.

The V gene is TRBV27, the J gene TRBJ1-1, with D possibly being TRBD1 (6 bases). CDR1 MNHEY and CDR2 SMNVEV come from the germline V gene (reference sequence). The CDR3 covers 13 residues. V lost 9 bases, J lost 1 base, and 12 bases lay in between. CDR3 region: CASSGTPNTEAFF. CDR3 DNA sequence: TGTGCCAGTTCCGGGACACCGAACACTGAAGCTTTCTTT.

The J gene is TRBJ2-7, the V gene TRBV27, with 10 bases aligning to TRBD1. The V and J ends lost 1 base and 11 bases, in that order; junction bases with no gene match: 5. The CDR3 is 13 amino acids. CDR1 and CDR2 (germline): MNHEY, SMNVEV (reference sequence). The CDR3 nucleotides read TGTGCCAGCAGTTTATATTGGGACAGGGGTGAGTACTTC. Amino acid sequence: CASSLYWDRGEYF.

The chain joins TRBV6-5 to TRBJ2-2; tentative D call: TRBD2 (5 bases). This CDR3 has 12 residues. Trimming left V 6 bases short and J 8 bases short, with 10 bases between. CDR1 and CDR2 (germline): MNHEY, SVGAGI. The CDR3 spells CASRTSGGELFF. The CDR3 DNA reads TGTGCCAGCAGAACGAGCGGTGGGGAGCTGTTTTTT.

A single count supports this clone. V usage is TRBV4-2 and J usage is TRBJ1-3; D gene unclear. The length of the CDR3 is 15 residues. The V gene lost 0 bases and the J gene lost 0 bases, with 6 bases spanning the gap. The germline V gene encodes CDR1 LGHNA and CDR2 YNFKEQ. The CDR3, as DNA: TGTGCCAGCAGCCAAGATCTTCACTCTGGAAACACCATATATTTT. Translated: CASSQDLHSGNTIYF.

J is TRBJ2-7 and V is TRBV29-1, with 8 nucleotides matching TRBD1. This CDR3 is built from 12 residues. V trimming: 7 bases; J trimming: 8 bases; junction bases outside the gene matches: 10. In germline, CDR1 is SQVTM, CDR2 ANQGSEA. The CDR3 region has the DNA TGCAGCGCACACACTTACAGGGGGAAGCAGTACTTC. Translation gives CSAHTYRGKQYF.

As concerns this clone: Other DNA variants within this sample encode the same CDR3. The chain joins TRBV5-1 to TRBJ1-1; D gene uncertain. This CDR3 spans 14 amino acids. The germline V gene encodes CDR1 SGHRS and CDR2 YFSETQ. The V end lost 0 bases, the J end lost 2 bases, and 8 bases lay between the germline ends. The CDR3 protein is CASSLDGVNTEAFF. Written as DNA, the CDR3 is TGCGCCAGCAGCTTGGATGGGGTCAACACTGAAGCTTTCTTT.

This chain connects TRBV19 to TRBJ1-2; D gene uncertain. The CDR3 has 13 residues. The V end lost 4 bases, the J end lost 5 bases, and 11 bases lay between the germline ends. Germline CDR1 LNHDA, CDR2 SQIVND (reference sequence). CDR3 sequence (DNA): TGTGCCAGTAGTACCGACACTGAATATGGCTACACCTTC. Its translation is CASSTDTEYGYTF.